The 24 T cell receptor beta chains below were found in one sample sequenced in a study of shared clonotypes between healthy human individuals. TCRdb's table, derived via immunoSEQ multiplex PCR, lists solely in-frame clones and lacks some. The sample includes 1.6 million or so clones, less than 99% of them seen just once. Material: naive CD4+ T cells sorted from blood. Noted subset: CD45RA+ positively selected. The receptors stem from a man aged 25 to 40 in good health.

The V call is TRBV25-1, the J call TRBJ2-3; D tentatively reads TRBD1 or TRBD2 (5 bases each). The CDR3 contains 16 residues. CDR1 and CDR2 (germline): MGHDK, SYGVNS. V lost 1 base and J lost 4, with 15 bases in between. CDR3 in amino acids: CASSEFGGNEPDTQYF. The CDR3 DNA reads as TGTGCCAGCAGTGAATTTGGGGGAAACGAGCCAGATACGCAGTATTTT.

The chain couples TRBV11-2 to TRBJ1-4; TRBD1 aligns across 7 bases. Looked up from germline, CDR1 is SGHAT and CDR2 is FQNNGV. The CDR3 has 15 residues. V lost 5 bases and J lost 7; bases outside the gene matches: 10. CDR3 in amino acids: CASSATGVLSEKLFF. CDR3 nucleotides: TGTGCCAGCAGCGCCACAGGGGTGTTGAGTGAAAAACTGTTTTTT.

The rearrangement uses TRBV4-1 and TRBJ2-3; D is undetermined. Per germline, CDR1 MGHRA and CDR2 YSYEKL. V was cut by 0 bases and J by 4 bases, with 11 bases left in between. There are 15 residues in the CDR3. CDR3 DNA sequence: TGCGCCAGCAGCCAAGAACTGAGTGGTTCAGATACGCAGTATTTT. It codes for CASSQELSGSDTQYF.

This clone was detected only once. The rearrangement uses TRBV11-3 and TRBJ2-2; no reliable D call. This CDR3 is 13 amino acids long. The V gene's germline CDR1 is SGHNT and CDR2 YENEEA. Trimming removed 5 bases from V and 2 bases from J, with 6 bases in between. The CDR3, as DNA: TGTGCCAGCAGCCGACATAACACCGGGGAGCTGTTTTTT. Translating gives CASSRHNTGELFF. The variable domain in full, completed from reference TRBV11-3 and TRBJ2-2, reads EAGVVQSPRYKIIEKKQPVAFWCNPISGHNTLYWYLQNLGQGPELLIRYENEEAVDDSQLPKDRFSAERLKGVDSTLKIQPAELGDSAVYLCASSRHNTGELFFGEGSRLTVL.

This chain connects TRBV5-1 to TRBJ1-2; no definite D call. Germline V CDR1 and CDR2: SGHRS, YFSETQ. The CDR3 totals 13 residues. Trimming removed 5 bases at V and 2 bases at J, with 10 bases between. CDR3 nucleotide sequence: TGCGCCAGCAGTAACCACGGCAACTATGGCTACACCTTC. Protein: CASSNHGNYGYTF.

The J gene is TRBJ2-1, the V gene TRBV5-1; 8 bases align to TRBD2. The CDR3 is made up of 17 amino acids. CDR1 SGHRS and CDR2 YFSETQ come from the germline V gene. V lost 1 base, J lost 7 bases, and 13 bases stayed unmatched. As DNA, the CDR3 is TGCGCCAGCAGCTTGACCCCGCGGGCGGGAGGTGGGAATGAGCAGTTCTTC. It encodes CASSLTPRAGGGNEQFF.

The chain employs TRBV28 and TRBJ2-7, with D uncertain. The CDR3 consists of 12 residues. Germline values: CDR1 MDHEN, CDR2 SYDVKM. The V gene lost 5 bases and the J gene lost 5 bases, with 10 bases spanning the gap. The CDR3 loop is CASSPSFHEQYF. The CDR3 DNA follows: TGTGCCAGCAGTCCCTCCTTCCACGAGCAGTACTTC.

This chain joins TRBV2 and TRBJ2-5; D is possibly TRBD1 or TRBD2 (5 bases each). The CDR3 is made up of 15 amino acids. The germline gives CDR1 SNHLY, CDR2 FYNNEI. Trimming pared 0 bases from V and 4 bases from J, leaving 12 bases between. The CDR3: CASSEAGNRGETQYF. The CDR3 coding sequence is TGTGCCAGCAGTGAAGCCGGGAATAGGGGAGAGACCCAGTACTTC. Using reference TRBV2 and TRBJ2-5 for the parts outside the CDR3, the full variable domain is EPEVTQTPSHQVTQMGQEVILRCVPISNHLYFYWYRQILGQKVEFLVSFYNNEISEKSEIFDDQFSVERPDGSNFTLKIRSTKLEDSAMYFCASSEAGNRGETQYFGPGTRLLVL.

This sequence joins TRBV30 and TRBJ1-2; the D gene is possibly TRBD1 (6 bases). The CDR3 is 14 residues long. Trimming shortened V by 5 bases and J by 2 bases, and 15 bases separated the two germline ends. Germline assignment: CDR1 GTSNPN and CDR2 SVGIG (reference sequence). The CDR3 coding sequence is TGTGCCTGGGACACAGGGTTTTCCAACTATGGCTACACCTTC. Translating it yields CAWDTGFSNYGYTF.

This rearrangement joins TRBV5-6 to TRBJ2-7; 7 nucleotides align to TRBD1. Germline CDR1 reads SGHDT; CDR2 reads YYEEEE. The CDR3 spans 14 residues. Unmatched junction bases numbered 4, after V lost 2 bases and J lost 2 bases. Here the CDR3 reads CASSFDRVAYEQYF. In nucleotides, the CDR3 is TGTGCCAGCAGCTTTGACAGGGTGGCCTACGAGCAGTACTTC.

V gene TRBV10-3 combines with J gene TRBJ2-1, with D perhaps matching TRBD2 (5 bases). Trimming pared 1 base from V and 7 bases from J, leaving 17 bases between. CDR1 and CDR2 (germline): ENHRY, SYGVKD. The length of the CDR3 is 16 residues. The chain's CDR3 is CAISELARAPRNEQFF. The CDR3 DNA reads as TGTGCCATCAGTGAGTTAGCGAGGGCCCCTCGGAATGAGCAGTTCTTC.

The chain employs TRBV27 and TRBJ2-2; 7 bases match TRBD2. CDR1 is MNHEY and CDR2 is SMNVEV in the germline V gene (reference sequence). The V and J ends lost 5 bases and 6 bases, in that order; junction bases with no gene match: 12. The CDR3 is 16 residues long. CDR3 sequence: CASSPPGLVFAGELFF. In DNA form, the CDR3 reads TGTGCCAGCAGTCCCCCCGGACTAGTTTTCGCCGGGGAGCTGTTTTTT.

This rearrangement joins TRBV6-5 to TRBJ2-5; possibly TRBD1 or TRBD2 for D (5 bases each). The germline gives CDR1 MNHEY, CDR2 SVGAGI. The V end lost 6 bases, the J end lost 2 bases, and 7 bases lay between the germline ends. This CDR3 has 12 amino acids. The CDR3 region is CASRGRQETQYF. DNA for the CDR3: TGTGCCAGCAGGGGACGACAAGAGACCCAGTACTTC.

The chain combines TRBV27 with TRBJ2-3, with 7 bases matching TRBD2. This CDR3 spans 16 amino acids. The V segment lost 6 bases and the J segment 1 base; nucleotides outside the gene matches: 10. Germline V lookup: CDR1 MNHEY, CDR2 SMNVEV (reference sequence). CDR3 loop: CASSRGRGVGTDTQYF. In DNA form, the CDR3 reads TGTGCCAGCAGCCGGGGGAGGGGAGTTGGCACAGATACGCAGTATTTT.

This clone was observed once. The rearrangement links TRBV27 to TRBJ2-1; D possibly corresponds to TRBD2 (5 bases). The CDR3 is 15 amino acids. The germline V and J ends were trimmed by 5 bases and 6 bases, with 17 bases remaining between them. Germline V lookup: CDR1 MNHEY, CDR2 SMNVEV (reference sequence). The CDR3 protein is CASSQDWAGRNEQFF. In DNA, the CDR3 is TGTGCCAGCAGTCAGGACTGGGCCGGCCGCAATGAGCAGTTCTTC.

The chain has TRBV28 and TRBJ2-3; D not resolved. The CDR3 loop spans 16 amino acids. From germline, CDR1 is MDHEN and CDR2 SYDVKM. V shed 0 bases and J shed 0 bases, with 10 bases lying between them. CDR3 nucleotides: TGTGCCAGCAGTTTATGGGACCGCACGAGCACAGATACGCAGTATTTT. Encoded protein: CASSLWDRTSTDTQYF.

The V gene is TRBV20-1, the J gene TRBJ2-3; no definite D call. V shed 6 bases and J shed 3 bases, with 7 bases lying between them. This CDR3 contains 11 residues. Per germline, CDR1 DFQATT and CDR2 SNEGSKA (reference sequence). The CDR3 bases are TGCAGTGCCCCTAATACAGATACGCAGTATTTT. Translated: CSAPNTDTQYF.

V usage is TRBV2 and J usage is TRBJ2-5; D is undetermined. The V end was cut by 4 bases, the J end by 0 bases, with 9 bases between. The germline CDR1 and CDR2 sequences are SNHLY and FYNNEI. This CDR3 spans 14 amino acids. The CDR3 here is CASSARRDQETQYF. CDR3 sequence (DNA): TGTGCCAGCAGTGCCCGACGTGACCAAGAGACCCAGTACTTC.

The rearrangement uses TRBV5-1 and TRBJ2-1; no clear D gene. CDR3 length: 16 residues. CDR1 is SGHRS, CDR2 YFSETQ, per germline. Trimming cost V 0 bases and J 4 bases, with 14 bases left between them. Here the CDR3 DNA reads TGCGCCAGCAGCTTGGAGCCTGGGAAAGGGTACAATGAGCAGTTCTTC. Translated, it gives CASSLEPGKGYNEQFF. Filled out from reference TRBV5-1 and TRBJ2-1, the complete variable domain reads KAGVTQTPRYLIKTRGQQVTLSCSPISGHRSVSWYQQTPGQGLQFLFEYFSETQRNKGNFPGRFSGRQFSNSRSEMNVSTLELGDSALYLCASSLEPGKGYNEQFFGPGTRLTVL.

V and J are TRBV27 and TRBJ2-1, with 12 positions matching TRBD2. Germline CDR1 reads MNHEY; CDR2 reads SMNVEV (reference sequence). This CDR3 has 15 amino acids. V lost 6 bases to trimming and J lost 6 bases; unmatched junction nucleotides: 6. The CDR3 reads CASSRLTSGSNEQFF. The CDR3 DNA reads TGTGCCAGCAGCCGCCTGACTAGCGGGAGCAATGAGCAGTTCTTC.

The chain employs TRBV5-1 and TRBJ1-1, with D perhaps TRBD1 (5 bases). Trimming took 4 bases from V and 0 from J, leaving 10 bases between them. Germline V CDR1 and CDR2: SGHRS, YFSETQ. The CDR3 runs to 14 residues. The CDR3 loop is CASSGGRMNTEAFF. In DNA, the CDR3 is TGCGCCAGCAGCGGGGGACGGATGAACACTGAAGCTTTCTTT.

The chain joins TRBV30 to TRBJ1-3; a weak D match, TRBD1 (5 bases). Trimming left V 0 bases short and J 0 bases short, with 18 bases between. This CDR3 contains 18 residues. Germline assignment: CDR1 GTSNPN and CDR2 SVGIG (reference sequence). CDR3 nucleotide sequence: TGTGCCTGGAGTGTAGGTGGGGGAGGCGTAAGCTCTGGAAACACCATATATTTT. It encodes CAWSVGGGGVSSGNTIYF.

The rearrangement joins TRBV18 to TRBJ2-5; 8 nucleotides align to TRBD2. Losses at the gene ends were 1 base for V and 3 bases for J; bases not matched to a gene: 7. Per the germline V gene, CDR1 is KGHSH and CDR2 is LQKENI. This CDR3 has 16 residues. CDR3 sequence: CASSPLSGRGEETQYF. The DNA of the CDR3 is TGTGCCAGCTCACCACTCAGCGGGAGAGGAGAAGAGACCCAGTACTTC.

V and J are TRBV5-4 and TRBJ2-2, with 9 nucleotides matching TRBD2. The CDR3 loop spans 15 amino acids. The germline gives CDR1 SGHNT, CDR2 YYREEE (reference sequence). J lost 8 bases, V lost 2 bases, and 7 bases had no gene match. CDR3 protein: CASSFSGRAEGELFF. The CDR3 DNA sequence: TGTGCCAGCAGCTTTAGCGGGAGAGCCGAAGGGGAGCTGTTTTTT.